Described below is a single T cell receptor beta chain sequence and its context. Its specificity is unknown. The length of the CDR3 is 15 residues. Germline V lookup: CDR1 SNHLY, CDR2 FYNNEI. J was trimmed by 2 bases and V by 4 bases; bases with no gene match: 4. The data derive from a study of T cell responses to AZD1222 COVID-19 vaccine. Study observations and caveats: Clonal diversity was possibly underestimated, and the donors were mostly white British, with more females.

Sequencing used immunoSEQ multiplex PCR; TCRdb keeps in-frame clones, though not all of them. Here the sample spans 140,000 to 150,000 clones, 93% being singletons. The clonotype originates from an adult in good health. The sequencing used peripheral blood, collected on day 0 of AZD1222 vaccination. This chain connects TRBV2 to TRBJ1-2; TRBD1 aligns across 10 bases. CDR3 nucleotides: TGTGCCAGCAGTGTTAGACAGGGGGCAAACTATGGCTACACCTTC. This codes for CASSVRQGANYGYTF.